This passage covers 9 T cell receptor beta chains from one sample sequenced in a study of blood T cell repertoires in COVID-19. TCRdb keeps only in-frame clones here, not all; method: immunoSEQ multiplex PCR. The sample consists of fewer than 250,000 clones, around 80% of them appearing once. Sequenced material: peripheral blood. All receptors come from a woman in her 50s with acute or convalescent COVID-19.

About this clone itself: Other DNA sequences in this specimen translate into the identical CDR3. The rearrangement joins TRBV18 to TRBJ1-1, with 9 bases lining up with TRBD1. The V gene's germline CDR1 is KGHSH and CDR2 LQKENI. CDR3 size: 14 residues. The V and J ends lost 3 bases and 3 bases, in that order; junction bases with no gene match: 2. CDR3 protein: CASSPGQGYTEAFF. The CDR3 region has the DNA TGTGCCAGCTCACCGGGACAGGGATACACTGAAGCTTTCTTT.

The rearrangement joins TRBV28 to TRBJ2-7, with TRBD2 matching over 9 bases. CDR3 size: 14 residues. From germline, CDR1 is MDHEN and CDR2 SYDVKM. Trimming took 7 bases from V and 12 from J; bases not matched to a gene: 16. In nucleotides, the CDR3 is TGTGCCAGCACCCCACTTCTAGCGGGACCAATCCCGTACTTC. This sequence encodes CASTPLLAGPIPYF. The full variable domain, its missing parts supplied by reference TRBV28 and TRBJ2-7, is DVKVTQSSRYLVKRTGEKVFLECVQDMDHENMFWYRQDPGLGLRLIYFSYDVKMKEKGDIPEGYSVSREKKERFSLILESASTNQTSMYLCASTPLLAGPIPYFGPGTRLTVT.

This clone was detected only once. V usage is TRBV15 and J usage is TRBJ2-7; 7 positions match TRBD1. Trimming cost V 0 bases and J 5 bases; bases outside gene matches: 7. Germline V lookup: CDR1 LNHNV, CDR2 YYDKDF (reference sequence). CDR3 length: 15 amino acids. CDR3 amino acids: CATSRDPGQINEQYF. CDR3 coding DNA: TGTGCCACCAGCAGAGATCCGGGACAGATTAACGAGCAGTACTTC.

This clone was recorded once. This chain links TRBV5-1 with TRBJ1-1; D perhaps matches TRBD1 (6 bases). The V end was cut by 3 bases, the J end by 2 bases, with 14 bases between. The germline V gene encodes CDR1 SGHRS and CDR2 YFSETQ. This CDR3 comprises 15 residues. The CDR3 sequence is CASSWTDGLNTEAFF. CDR3 nucleotide sequence: TGCGCCAGCAGCTGGACAGATGGGTTAAACACTGAAGCTTTCTTT.

The rearrangement joins TRBV3-1 (or the pseudogene TRBV3-2) to TRBJ1-2; 7 bases fit TRBD1. CDR3 length equals 17 residues. The germline gives CDR1 LGHDT, CDR2 YNNKEL (reference sequence). Germline trimming cut 0 bases from V and 2 bases from J; bases unmatched to any gene: 9. This CDR3 is CASSQDTGTARNYGYTF. The CDR3 DNA sequence: TGTGCCAGCAGCCAAGATACCGGGACAGCGAGAAACTATGGCTACACCTTC.

J is TRBJ1-2 and V is TRBV10-1, with 8 nucleotides matching TRBD1. The trim removed 6 bases at V and 0 bases at J, leaving 9 bases unmatched. The CDR3 is 16 amino acids. CDR1 and CDR2 from the germline V gene are WNHNN and SYGVQD (reference sequence). CDR3 loop: CASRGPDRAANYGYTF. The CDR3 DNA is TGCGCCAGCAGGGGCCCGGACAGGGCCGCTAACTATGGCTACACCTTC.

The gene calls are TRBV5-1 and TRBJ2-5, with TRBD2 matching over 8 bases. The CDR3 totals 16 residues. V was clipped by 6 bases and J by 2 bases; unmatched bases: 12. Per the germline V gene, CDR1 is SGHRS and CDR2 is YFSETQ. CDR3 DNA sequence: TGCGCCAGCAACCGAGGGGCTAGCGGGTCGCAAGAGACCCAGTACTTC. Residues: CASNRGASGSQETQYF.

The V and J genes are TRBV10-1 and TRBJ1-2; D unresolved. There are 12 residues in the CDR3. V was cut by 3 bases and J by 1 base, with 3 bases left in between. Germline assignment: CDR1 WNHNN and CDR2 SYGVQD (reference sequence). CDR3 DNA sequence: TGCGCCAGCAGTGACAATAACTATGGCTACACCTTC. Translated, it gives CASSDNNYGYTF.

This chain links TRBV5-1 with TRBJ2-3, with no clear D. Germline-derived CDR1 and CDR2 are SGHRS and YFSETQ. V lost 2 bases, J lost 0 bases, and 10 bases lay in between. This CDR3 spans 15 amino acids. The CDR3 here is CASSFLEPSTDTQYF. The CDR3 bases are TGCGCCAGCAGCTTTTTAGAGCCTAGCACAGATACGCAGTATTTT.